This T cell receptor (beta chain) was observed in a study of blood T cell repertoires in COVID-19. Study as a whole: The samples span acute and convalescent COVID-19 from the United States, Italy and Spain.

This clone is a singleton in its sample. The method was immunoSEQ multiplex PCR; TCRdb's version includes in-frame clones alone and lacks a portion of them. The data hold under 200,000 clones, with 80% to 90% observed a single time. Sequencing used peripheral blood. The clonotype originates from a woman aged 45-65 years with COVID-19, enrolled during active disease.

In nucleotides, the CDR3 is TGTGCCAGCAGCTTTAGCGGGGGGGCCTACGAGCAGTACTTC. Amino acids: CASSFSGGAYEQYF. The V and J genes are TRBV11-2 and TRBJ2-7, with TRBD2 matching over 11 bases. CDR1 and CDR2 from the germline V gene are SGHAT and FQNNGV. The V and J ends lost 3 bases and 2 bases, in that order; junction bases with no gene match: 0. This CDR3 has 14 amino acids.